This T cell receptor (beta chain) was found in a study of CD8+ T cells in alopecia areata. Treatment described: oral pan-JAK inhibitor, 5-10 mg twice daily. Lesional scalp punch biopsies and peripheral blood were collected from alopecia areata patients. Germline values: CDR1 SGHVS, CDR2 FQNEAQ. V was trimmed by 0 bases and J by 6 bases, leaving 12 bases between them. This CDR3 is 15 amino acids long. The sequencing template was cDNA reverse transcribed from extracted RNA. Assay used: immunoSEQ multiplex PCR; TCRdb lists only in-frame clones, some missing. In the table there are about 210,000 clones, 35% to 40% of which are singletons. This clone was recorded a few times. The target antigen is unknown. Notes on the study in general: Especially in alopecia totalis/universalis, lesional scalp showed greater clonality than normal scalp did. Links between baseline CD8+ expansion and response need larger treated cohorts.

This sequence was found in a human donor with alopecia areata. Specimen: CD4+ T cells sorted from blood, collected between weeks 30 and 35, from a patient treated with tofacitinib. V gene TRBV7-8 combines with J gene TRBJ2-4; D gene unclear. CDR3 sequence reads: CASSLAYRRVNIQYF. CDR3 sequence (DNA): TGTGCCAGCAGCTTAGCCTATCGTAGGGTAAACATTCAGTACTTC.